This T cell receptor (beta chain) was identified during a study of CD8 T cells in Susac syndrome. V shed 10 bases and J 8 bases; nucleotides not matched to a gene: 2. CDR1 and CDR2 from the germline V gene are MNHEY and SVGAGI. The CDR3 is 12 residues long. Reverse transcription used roughly 0.5 to 1 ug RNA and random hexamers. The method of amplification for TCR beta CDR3 was immunoSEQ multiplex PCR, covering 54 Vbeta and 13 Jbeta. TCRdb ran MiXCR on the immunoSEQ multiplex PCR reads and lists one entry per CDR3 protein. The sample records 350,000 to 550,000 distinct CDR3 sequences, around 85% being singletons.

The chain combines TRBV6-5 with TRBJ1-6, with 10 positions matching TRBD1. Sequencing used CD8+ T cells from PBMCs. The receptor comes from a human donor with multiple sclerosis. In nucleotides, the CDR3 is TGTGCCACCGGGACAGGGGATTCACCCCTCCACTTT. This encodes CATGTGDSPLHF.